A selection of T cell receptor beta chains follows, all from one sample in a study of blood T cells in healthy people across ages. TCRdb itself ran the 5' RACE reads through MiXCR, one entry per CDR3 protein. The repertoire has over 300,000 distinct CDR3 sequences, 50% to 60% of them found once; the top ten carry under 60%. The specimen was blood. Receptors originate from a man aged 55 to 70 in good health. CDR3s include the opening cysteine and the closing phenylalanine or tryptophan. The order of the fields is clone size, V gene, J gene, D gene, CDR3 protein, CDR3 DNA. A D gene is named only where the DNA matches it firmly. Not all rows give a size; the values are once, few, many and, for expanded clones, a class.

>-|TRBV5-1|TRBJ2-5|-
CASSTRTAGQETQYF
TGCGCCAGCAGCACTCGGACAGCAGGCCAAGAGACCCAGTACTTC
>-|TRBV7-2|TRBJ2-7|TRBD1
CACSLGTGGSKGEQDF
TGTGCCTGCAGCTTGGGGACAGGGGGCTCAAAGGGTGAGCAGGACTTC
>few|TRBV20-1|TRBJ1-2|TRBD1
CSAISGTGALGYTF
TGCAGTGCCATCTCCGGGACAGGGGCTCTTGGCTACACCTTC
>-|TRBV20-1|TRBJ2-7|-
CSARTYNEQYF
TGCAGTGCTAGGACGTACAATGAGCAGTACTTC
>many|TRBV14|TRBJ2-1|-
CASSQVLGNEQFF
TGTGCCAGCAGCCAAGTCTTGGGGAATGAGCAGTTCTTC
>few|TRBV5-1|TRBJ2-7|TRBD2
CASSFGPSGISYNEQYF
TGCGCCAGCAGCTTTGGGCCTAGCGGGATTAGCTACAATGAGCAGTACTTC
>-|TRBV9|TRBJ2-1|-
CASSSTAGPTGNEQFF
TGTGCCAGCAGCTCCACCGCCGGGCCGACGGGGAATGAGCAGTTCTTC
>few|TRBV4-1|TRBJ1-2|-
CASSPMGGGYGYTF
TGCGCCAGCAGCCCTATGGGGGGCGGCTATGGCTACACCTTC
>-|TRBV7-2|TRBJ2-1|-
CASSSTAPYTYEQFF
TGTGCCAGCAGCTCGACCGCACCTTACACCTACGAGCAGTTCTTC
>-|TRBV11-2|TRBJ2-1|-
CASSLDSPSPYEQFF
TGTGCCAGCAGCTTAGATTCGCCTAGCCCCTACGAGCAGTTCTTC
>-|TRBV5-1|TRBJ1-2|-
CASSSHVDPGYTF
TGCGCCAGCAGCTCACATGTAGACCCCGGCTACACCTTC
>-|TRBV30|TRBJ1-1|-
CAWAGGEGNTEAFF
TGTGCCTGGGCTGGGGGGGAAGGGAACACTGAAGCTTTCTTT
>-|TRBV19|TRBJ2-5|TRBD2
CASDAGLAGGTQYF
TGTGCCAGCGATGCGGGACTAGCGGGGGGGACCCAGTACTTC
>many|TRBV5-1|TRBJ2-1|-
CASSSVVWEEQFF
TGCGCCAGCAGCTCAGTCGTGTGGGAAGAGCAGTTCTTC
>few|TRBV7-9|TRBJ2-3|-
CASSPDGTPSADTQYF
TGTGCCAGCAGCCCAGATGGGACACCTAGCGCAGATACGCAGTATTTT
>many|TRBV7-9|TRBJ2-7|-
CASSLGGGAGSYEQYF
TGTGCCAGCAGCTTAGGTGGCGGGGCAGGGTCCTACGAGCAGTACTTC
>few|TRBV3-1|TRBJ2-1|-
CASSPSSRPYNEQFF
TGTGCCAGCAGCCCGTCCTCCAGGCCCTACAATGAGCAGTTCTTC
>few|TRBV20-1|TRBJ2-3|-
CSAPGGKISTDTQYF
TGCAGTGCTCCGGGTGGGAAGATTAGCACAGATACGCAGTATTTT